This T cell receptor beta chain was retrieved from a study of T-cell memory formation after mild COVID-19. Study conclusions and caveats: Later expanders leaned CD4+, whereas day 15 to 85 contracting clones were balanced CD4/CD8.

TCRdb independently ran MiXCR on the 5' RACE reads; one entry per CDR3 protein. The sample holds about 500,000 distinct CDR3 sequences, over 20% seen once. As concerns this clonotype: Its specificity is unknown.

The CDR3 extends over 16 amino acids. V lost 1 base and J lost 7; bases outside the gene matches: 8. Germline-derived CDR1 and CDR2 are KGHDR and SFDVKD. This rearrangement joins TRBV24-1 to TRBJ2-1, with 8 bases that match TRBD1. The clonotype originates from an adult woman who had mild COVID-19 (a few samples of this study predate the infection). Cell type and time point are not known. Sequenced input: PBMCs or a T cell subset sorted from them (not recorded which). CDR3 region: CATSDFGQGRLNEQFF. CDR3 nucleotide sequence: TGTGCCACCAGTGATTTTGGACAGGGAAGGTTGAATGAGCAGTTCTTC.